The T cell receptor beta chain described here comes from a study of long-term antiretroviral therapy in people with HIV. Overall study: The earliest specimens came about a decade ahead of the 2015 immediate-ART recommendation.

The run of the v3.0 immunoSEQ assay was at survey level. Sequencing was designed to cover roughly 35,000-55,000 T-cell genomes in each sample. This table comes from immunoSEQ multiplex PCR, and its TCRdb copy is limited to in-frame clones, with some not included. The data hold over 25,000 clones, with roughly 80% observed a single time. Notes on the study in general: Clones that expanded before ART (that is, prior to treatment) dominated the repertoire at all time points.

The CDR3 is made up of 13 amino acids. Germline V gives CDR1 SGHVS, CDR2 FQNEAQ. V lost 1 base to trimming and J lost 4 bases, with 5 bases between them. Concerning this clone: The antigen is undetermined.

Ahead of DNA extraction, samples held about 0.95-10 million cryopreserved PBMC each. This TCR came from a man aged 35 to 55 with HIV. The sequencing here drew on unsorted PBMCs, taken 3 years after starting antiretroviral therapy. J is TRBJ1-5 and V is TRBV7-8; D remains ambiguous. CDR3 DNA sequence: TGTGCCAGCAGCTTAGGACTAAATCAGCCCCAGCATTTT. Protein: CASSLGLNQPQHF.